A selection of T cell receptor beta chains follows, all from one sample in a study of cytomegalovirus exposure and HLA in healthy donors. TCRdb's table, derived via immunoSEQ multiplex PCR, lists solely in-frame clones and lacks some. The table lists 150,000 to 180,000 clones, 75% of them singletons. Sequenced material: PBMCs. These receptors came from a man between 18 and 35 years old in good health and CMV-seronegative. Each CDR3 is given with its conserved first and last residue. Each record gives: V gene, CDR3 length, J gene, clone size, D gene, CDR3 protein, CDR3 DNA. D genes are given only for firm matches. Size tells how often a clone was seen (once, few, many) or the class of an expanded clone, and some rows leave it out.

TRBV30	17	TRBJ2-1	NA	NA	CACQALDRRISYNEQFF	TGTGCCTGCCAAGCCCTAGACAGGAGGATTTCCTACAATGAGCAGTTCTTC
TRBV27	13	TRBJ2-1	once	NA	CASRAGNNNEQFF	TGTGCCAGCAGGGCAGGGAATAACAATGAGCAGTTCTTC
TRBV19	15	TRBJ2-3	NA	TRBD2	CASSGGSSGRDTQYF	TGTGCCAGCAGTGGGGGGTCTAGCGGGAGGGATACGCAGTATTTT
TRBV10-2	16	TRBJ2-5	NA	TRBD2	CASRPWRREVVETQYF	TGCGCCAGCAGGCCCTGGAGGCGGGAGGTTGTAGAGACCCAGTACTTC
TRBV4-3	19	TRBJ2-1	NA	TRBD2	CASSQDWGLAESSYNEQFF	TGCGCCAGCAGCCAAGATTGGGGACTAGCGGAGAGCTCCTACAATGAGCAGTTCTTC
TRBV7-9	12	TRBJ2-7	few	NA	CSSSLSGLEQYF	TGTTCCAGCAGCTTGAGCGGACTGGAGCAGTACTTC
TRBV19	15	TRBJ2-3	NA	TRBD2	CASSNLAEPTDTQYF	TGTGCCAGTAGCAATCTAGCGGAGCCCACAGATACGCAGTATTTT
TRBV6-1	15	TRBJ2-1	NA	TRBD2	CASRLEGGSYNEQFF	TGTGCCAGCAGGCTAGAGGGCGGGAGTTACAATGAGCAGTTCTTC
TRBV5-1	11	TRBJ2-7	few	NA	CASSTAYEQYF	TGCGCCAGCAGCACGGCCTACGAGCAGTACTTC
TRBV18	16	TRBJ2-6	NA	TRBD1	CASSPGQSSGANVLTF	TGTGCCAGCTCACCGGGACAGAGTTCTGGGGCCAACGTCCTGACTTTC
TRBV5-1	17	TRBJ2-1	NA	TRBD2	CASSLALTTSGRDEQFF	TGCGCCAGCAGCTTGGCCCTAACAACTAGCGGGAGGGATGAGCAGTTCTTC
TRBV5-1	15	TRBJ2-2	NA	NA	CASSLDTTNAGELFF	TGCGCCAGCAGCTTGGACACCACGAACGCCGGGGAGCTGTTTTTT
TRBV5-6	16	TRBJ2-1	NA	TRBD2	CASSLVASGRMNEQFF	TGTGCCAGCAGCTTGGTCGCTAGCGGGAGGATGAATGAGCAGTTCTTC
TRBV6-5	14	TRBJ2-5	NA	TRBD2	CASSPGGIQETQYF	TGTGCCAGCTCCCCGGGAGGGATTCAAGAGACCCAGTACTTC
TRBV6-6	13	TRBJ2-1	NA	NA	CASSYDSYNEQFF	TGTGCCAGCAGTTACGACAGCTACAATGAGCAGTTCTTC
TRBV18	16	TRBJ1-3	NA	NA	CASSPRLALHPNTIYF	TGTGCCAGCTCACCACGTTTGGCTCTTCACCCAAACACCATATATTTT
TRBV27	14	TRBJ1-1	NA	TRBD1	CASSLGTVNTEAFF	TGTGCCAGCAGTTTAGGGACAGTGAACACTGAAGCTTTCTTT
TRBV7-2	15	TRBJ2-7	few	NA	CASSPLGALSYEQYF	TGTGCCAGCAGCCCGTTGGGGGCCCTCTCCTACGAGCAGTACTTC
TRBV5-1	15	TRBJ2-6	once	NA	CASSTTGTGANVLTF	TGCGCCAGCAGCACCACAGGGACTGGGGCCAACGTCCTGACTTTC
TRBV28	14	TRBJ1-1	NA	NA	CASSSGGANTEAFF	TGTGCCAGCAGCTCGGGGGGGGCGAACACTGAAGCTTTCTTT
TRBV9	14	TRBJ2-3	NA	NA	CASSALEVGDTQYF	TGTGCCAGCAGCGCCCTGGAGGTAGGAGATACGCAGTATTTT
TRBV12-5	16	TRBJ1-5	NA	NA	CASGLAQGVPDQPQHF	TGTGCTAGTGGTTTGGCACAAGGGGTTCCCGATCAGCCCCAGCATTTT
TRBV15	14	TRBJ2-6	NA	NA	CATSRERGANVLTF	TGTGCCACCAGCAGAGAGAGGGGGGCCAACGTCCTGACTTTC
TRBV10-2	15	TRBJ2-1	NA	TRBD2	CASSQIGLVDNEQFF	TGCGCCAGCAGCCAAATTGGACTAGTGGACAATGAGCAGTTCTTC